The text below deals with one T cell receptor beta chain. Which antigen it targets is not known. At one of its ends the junction is not consistent with the germline gene, which may arise from a read error. The cohort comprised 710 or so healthy bone marrow donors. All cohort members were sampled while nominally healthy, although unrecorded immune exposures were likely present. The donor tested CMV seropositive and was one of the 289 seropositive cohort members. Every donor gave a peripheral blood sample, and the peripheral blood mononuclear cells from that sample were used for TCR beta sequencing. The Qiagen DNeasy Blood Extraction Kit was used to extract genomic DNA from the blood cell samples. This record comes from a study of cytomegalovirus exposure and HLA in healthy donors (dated by TCRdb to 2015 to 2018). Regarding the study in general: In an earlier analysis of around 540 of the donors, less than 350 Gb of sequence data and some 120 million unique TCR beta sequences from approximately 180 million T cells were reported. Roughly 320 gigabases of sequencing data and tens of millions of unique TCR sequences made up an early release that covered roughly 670 HLA-typed donors. Of the roughly 390 genotyped donors, about 80% fell in the genetic ancestry cluster associated with self-reported Caucasian donors. The study was designed to test whether signatures of past pathogen exposure could be identified by cataloging public T cell receptors. Using immunosequencing, the study profiled T cell repertoires from about 620 subjects and related those repertoires to cytomegalovirus serostatus. Besides the first cohort of approximately 670 subjects, a separate validation cohort made up of over 100 different subjects was used. To predict cytomegalovirus infection status, the study brought together high-throughput TCR immunosequencing, statistical association of individual TCRs with disease status, and machine learning. In a later analysis, previously published TCR beta repertoires from 666 donors were re-analyzed and high-resolution HLA genotyping was added so that TCR occurrence patterns could be studied. Rather than drawing on any new phenotypic data, the later analysis identified candidate immune exposures from TCR beta sequences and the way those sequences occurred across donors. An earlier analysis of roughly 600 of the donors used high-throughput TCR beta sequencing to judge whether each TCR beta V gene segment behaved as functional or pseudogenic. Alongside the repertoire data, information on donor age, sex, ethnicity and CMV serostatus was compiled. A later genetic analysis took genome-wide SNP genotypes for about three fifths of the 666 donors and used that subset as a discovery cohort. All discovery cohort repertoires had been generated on a single sequencing platform. HLA typing included class I and class II loci at four-digit resolution. The number of donors typed differed by locus, with about 629-640 for A, B, C, DRB1 and DQB1, approximately 500 for DQA1, approximately 570 for DPA1, and some 440 for DPB1. Because of strong linkage in the cohort, roughly five DR-DQ haplotypes were treated as single units for association and clustering. Across around 400 genotyped donors of the cohort, an average of approximately 200,000 unique TCR beta nucleotide sequences per donor were sequenced, and roughly a sixth of those sequences were non-productive.

The CDR3 runs 17 residues from the cysteine to the phenylalanine. Kept here is only the CDR3 DNA, which spans 51 bases and is read in frame from base 1. Taken from the germline V gene (reference sequence), the CDR1 and CDR2 loops are SEHNR and FQNEAQ. Library creation used the immunoSEQ multiplex PCR assay. The multiplex PCR relied on a mix of 60 forward primers for TCR Vbeta segments and 13 reverse primers for TCR Jbeta segments. A multiplex PCR assay on genomic DNA amplified the CDR3 region of rearranged TCR beta genes. The Illumina HiSeq System was used to sequence the amplified TCR beta libraries as 87-base-pair reads. As for the original processing: A later analysis counted tens of millions of unique TCR beta chains across the 670 or so repertoires, and 10 million to 12 million of these chains were shared by at least two donors. Raw reads were error-corrected and collapsed into unique sequences by a nearest-neighbor algorithm in which closely related sequences were merged to remove PCR and sequencing errors. To assign V, D and J gene segments, CDR3 sequences were aligned to IMGT reference sequences. Each retained sequence needed at least a six-nucleotide match to both a V gene segment and a J gene segment. A rearrangement was called productive if the CDR3 had no stop codons and remained in frame with V and J, and every other rearrangement was called non-productive. Following IMGT convention, CDR3 was defined as the stretch from the second conserved V-encoded cysteine to the conserved J-encoded phenylalanine. Sequences without an unambiguous match to a single V gene segment were excluded from the earlier analysis of 587 of the donors. In an earlier analysis of a few hundred of the donors, a V segment was called functional when productive rearrangements were above 56.7%, and segregating when the standard deviation between donors exceeded 5%. A statistical classification framework was built to diagnose cytomegalovirus status from the catalog of TCR beta chain sequences. In a later analysis, TCR nucleotide sequences were compared against IMGT/GENE-DB human TR gene sequences so that V and J genes could be assigned. In a later analysis, CDR3 sequences and most-parsimonious VDJ recombination scenarios were assigned using the TCRdist pipeline. In a later analysis, each TCR beta chain was defined by its CDR3 amino acid sequence together with its V-gene family, and reads without a unique V-gene family were excluded. As a way to deal with suspected cross-contamination and a sequencing artifact, a later analysis dropped more than 500 nucleotide sequences that were highly shared and had low generation probability. For each public chain, a later analysis derived a clonal expansion index from normalized ranks of inferred template counts within each repertoire. In a later analysis, generation probabilities were computed using a VDJ recombination model fitted to out-of-frame rearrangements, and the results were checked against IGoR. In a later analysis, hypergeometric tests were used to score TCR-TCR, TCR-HLA and TCR-CMV co-occurrence, with a repertoire-size bias correction applied to TCR pairs. A later analysis estimated false discovery rates by permuting HLA or CMV assignments 20 times. A later analysis grouped co-occurring TCRs with DBSCAN, adding TCRdist sequence similarity when clustering within HLA-allele-positive subsets. For co-occurrence clustering, repertoires with fewer than 30,000 or more than 120,000 public chains were excluded, along with roughly 5 repertoires with anomalous nucleotide sharing. TCRdb re-hosts the immuneACCESS table, in-frame sequences only. Its copies lack some clones; in the studies checked, an unresolved V gene accounts for under half of them, and the cause for the rest is not known. The V and J calls and clone size come from that table; D and trimming were worked out from the DNA. The sample records some 110,000 clones, 65% to 85% of which are singletons. Around 16% of the sample lies in the top ten.

Results and caveats for the whole study, not just this receptor: Most CMV-associated TCR beta chains appeared to be HLA-restricted in a later analysis, and the HLA associations seemed to be driven largely by CMV exposure. The authors suggested that the approach could potentially be extended to other disease states and immunological phenotypes. In both the original and validation cohorts, the classifier was reported to diagnose cytomegalovirus status with high specificity and sensitivity. Specific HLA alleles were associated with 15,000 to 20,000 TCR beta sequences at a false discovery rate of 0.05 in a later analysis. In vitro tests confirmed that a few of the cytomegalovirus-associated TCR beta chains recognize cytomegalovirus antigens. Most TCR sequences were observed very rarely across donors, whereas some public TCRs were present in many individuals. In a later analysis, the rate of TCR association differed among HLA loci, with DRB1 alleles having the most associated TCRs and HLA-C alleles having the fewest. In a later analysis, HLA-associated TCR beta chains were found to be more clonally expanded and to have lower generation probabilities than equally common non-associated chains. HLA typing was unavailable for some donors at each locus, so association tests used only the typed subset. A cluster of highly shared sequence variants was judged likely to represent a technical artifact of the sequencing pipeline. Correlated functional status among segregating V segments might be attributable to linkage disequilibrium, but an unknown experimental factor could not be ruled out. For the cohort, immune exposure information was limited to CMV serostatus. Some IMGT-functional V segments, including TRBV6-2 and TRBV6-3, could not be told apart with the 87-base-pair reads, so those segments were excluded. This cohort had only TCR beta chains sequenced, and the lack of alpha or paired-chain data limited which features could be detected. Presence/absence analyses assumed roughly uniform sequencing depth across donors, an assumption that may not hold. Broadly in line with IMGT annotations, most TCR beta V segments showed up in productive rearrangements about 87% or about 30% of the time in an earlier analysis of 450 to 750 of the donors. Because counts were too low, seventeen rarely observed V segments, including chromosome 9 orphons, were excluded from the earlier analysis of several hundred of the donors. A further reported finding was that TCR beta sequences accurately predicted the HLA-A and HLA-B alleles for most subjects in the first cohort. In the study, some 180 TCR beta chains were listed as associated with cytomegalovirus. V-gene and J-gene trimming of TCR beta chains was associated with a missense DCLRE1C variant in a later genetic analysis, and the association was replicated in an independent cohort. Strong co-occurrence of HLA alleles, especially DR and DQ, made assigning TCR associations to individual alleles difficult. Compared with the roughly 720-donor mean, donors in an Asian-associated ancestry cluster had fewer N-insertions in productive TCRs, according to a later genetic analysis. A later analysis reported that several top co-occurrence clusters appeared linked to parvovirus B19, influenza, CMV and Epstein-Barr virus.

The V and J genes are TRBV7-9 and TRBJ2-1; a stretch of 10 junction bases matches TRBD1. The receptor was derived from a man aged 45-60 years in good health and CMV-seropositive. The sample consisted of PBMCs. Read as DNA, the sequence is TGTTCCAGCAGAAAACTGGGAGGGACAGGGGCCTCCAATGAGCAGTTCTTC. The encoded protein is CSSRKLGGTGASNEQFF.